Listed below are T cell receptor beta chains from one sample, sequenced in a study of identical twins. TCRdb reprocessed the 5' RACE reads via MiXCR and lists one record per CDR3 protein. The repertoire holds hundreds of thousands of distinct CDR3 sequences, with 21% as singletons. This sample was also put to use in a study of T cells expressing NK-cell markers.

The sequenced material came from PBMCs. The receptor source for this set is a woman younger than 30 in good health. CDR3s include the opening cysteine and the closing phenylalanine or tryptophan. The order of the fields is CDR3 DNA, CDR3 protein, J gene, clone size, D gene, V gene. The D gene is left open where the match is weak. Expanded clones are given a class, and other clones once, few, many or no size at all.

CDR3nt: TGTGCCAGCACCCCGTCTGGAAACACCATATATTTT
CDR3aa: CASTPSGNTIYF
j_gene: TRBJ1-3
abundance: NA
d_gene: NA
v_gene: TRBV12-3/TRBV12-4

CDR3nt: TGTGCCAGCAGTCCCTTCGTGGGGACAGATACGCAGTATTTT
CDR3aa: CASSPFVGTDTQYF
j_gene: TRBJ2-3
abundance: NA
d_gene: NA
v_gene: TRBV12-3/TRBV12-4

CDR3nt: TGTGCCAGCAGCTTGGCGGACGGAGGGGTTCTAACGGCTTTCTTT
CDR3aa: CASSLADGGVLTAFF
j_gene: TRBJ1-1
abundance: once
d_gene: NA
v_gene: TRBV5-8

CDR3nt: TGCAGTGCCTCGGGACGAGGGGAGCAGTACTTC
CDR3aa: CSASGRGEQYF
j_gene: TRBJ2-7
abundance: few
d_gene: NA
v_gene: TRBV20-1

CDR3nt: TGTGCCAGCAGTTTGGGAGGACAGGGGCTGGAGACCCAGTACTTC
CDR3aa: CASSLGGQGLETQYF
j_gene: TRBJ2-5
abundance: NA
d_gene: TRBD1
v_gene: TRBV12-3/TRBV12-4

CDR3nt: TGTGCCAGCAGCCCCTCAACAGGGGTCTACAGAGATGAGCAGTTCTTC
CDR3aa: CASSPSTGVYRDEQFF
j_gene: TRBJ2-1
abundance: NA
d_gene: TRBD1
v_gene: TRBV28

CDR3nt: TGCAGTGCTAGAGTCGTTGGGTGGGGACTAGCTACCTACAATGAGCAGTTCTTC
CDR3aa: CSARVVGWGLATYNEQFF
j_gene: TRBJ2-1
abundance: few
d_gene: TRBD2
v_gene: TRBV20-1

CDR3nt: TGTGCCAGCAGCTTTCACCGGGACAGGGGCACAGATACGCAGTATTTT
CDR3aa: CASSFHRDRGTDTQYF
j_gene: TRBJ2-3
abundance: NA
d_gene: TRBD1
v_gene: TRBV7-6

CDR3nt: TGTGCCAGCACCCCACAGGGGGAGGGTTCACCCCTCCACTTT
CDR3aa: CASTPQGEGSPLHF
j_gene: TRBJ1-6
abundance: many
d_gene: TRBD1
v_gene: TRBV27

CDR3nt: TGCAGTGCTAGAGACGGCGGGAGCGGCACCGGGGAGCTGTTTTTT
CDR3aa: CSARDGGSGTGELFF
j_gene: TRBJ2-2
abundance: NA
d_gene: TRBD2
v_gene: TRBV20-1

CDR3nt: TGTGCCAGCAGTGACAGGTCAGCCAAAAACATTCAGTACTTC
CDR3aa: CASSDRSAKNIQYF
j_gene: TRBJ2-4
abundance: few
d_gene: NA
v_gene: TRBV6-2/TRBV6-3

CDR3nt: TGCAGTGCTAGAATCCCCGGGACAGGGCCTTACGAGCAGTACTTC
CDR3aa: CSARIPGTGPYEQYF
j_gene: TRBJ2-7
abundance: few
d_gene: TRBD1
v_gene: TRBV20-1

CDR3nt: TGCAGTGCTTCGACTAGCGTAGATGAGACCCAGTACTTC
CDR3aa: CSASTSVDETQYF
j_gene: TRBJ2-5
abundance: NA
d_gene: TRBD2
v_gene: TRBV20-1

CDR3nt: TGTGCCAGCAGCTTAGCGGGAGGCCTGGCCTACAATGAGCAGTTCTTC
CDR3aa: CASSLAGGLAYNEQFF
j_gene: TRBJ2-1
abundance: few
d_gene: NA
v_gene: TRBV7-9

CDR3nt: TGCGCCAGCAGCTTGGTAGAGGGGGGCACAGATACGCAGTATTTT
CDR3aa: CASSLVEGGTDTQYF
j_gene: TRBJ2-3
abundance: NA
d_gene: NA
v_gene: TRBV5-1

CDR3nt: TGTGCCAGCAGCTTTCCTTACCAGCCCCAGCATTTT
CDR3aa: CASSFPYQPQHF
j_gene: TRBJ1-5
abundance: NA
d_gene: NA
v_gene: TRBV7-9

CDR3nt: TGTGCCAGCAGTGGGACAGGGCGTCTTGGCTACACCTTC
CDR3aa: CASSGTGRLGYTF
j_gene: TRBJ1-2
abundance: NA
d_gene: TRBD1
v_gene: TRBV2

CDR3nt: TGCAGTGCCCTGCTTTCCAACGAGCAGTTCTTC
CDR3aa: CSALLSNEQFF
j_gene: TRBJ2-1
abundance: NA
d_gene: NA
v_gene: TRBV20-1

CDR3nt: TGCGCCAGCAGGGTCGGCATACCCTACGAGCAGTACTTC
CDR3aa: CASRVGIPYEQYF
j_gene: TRBJ2-7
abundance: NA
d_gene: NA
v_gene: TRBV5-1

CDR3nt: TGTGCCAGCAGCGTAGCCGTAGAGCAGTTCTTC
CDR3aa: CASSVAVEQFF
j_gene: TRBJ2-1
abundance: NA
d_gene: NA
v_gene: TRBV9

CDR3nt: TGTGCCAGCAGTTTCCGACGAGGCACTGAAGCTTTCTTT
CDR3aa: CASSFRRGTEAFF
j_gene: TRBJ1-1
abundance: NA
d_gene: NA
v_gene: TRBV12-3/TRBV12-4

CDR3nt: TGCAGCGCGACTAGCAATGAGCAGTTCTTC
CDR3aa: CSATSNEQFF
j_gene: TRBJ2-1
abundance: NA
d_gene: NA
v_gene: TRBV29-1